These 3 T cell receptor beta chains were sequenced from one sample in a study of cytomegalovirus exposure and HLA in healthy donors. The PCR was carried out with 60 Vbeta primers and 13 Jbeta primers. The assay was immunoSEQ multiplex PCR, and TCRdb's table has in-frame clones only and misses some. Of fewer than 150,000 clones detected, around three quarters appear once; the ten largest clones hold about 2.5%. Sequencing was done on a sample of PBMCs. The receptors come from a woman aged 40 to 49 in good health and CMV-seropositive.

This chain connects TRBV4-1 to TRBJ2-2; TRBD2 agrees at 8 bases. V was clipped by 0 bases and J by 5 bases; unmatched bases: 8. In germline, CDR1 is MGHRA, CDR2 YSYEKL. The length of the CDR3 is 17 residues. CDR3 sequence reads: CASSQESGGDFTGELFF. In DNA form, the CDR3 reads TGCGCCAGCAGCCAAGAGTCCGGGGGGGACTTTACCGGGGAGCTGTTTTTT.

The chain carries TRBV7-6 and TRBJ2-5; a possible D gene is TRBD1 (6 bases). The DNA end lines up better with TRBJ2-7; the J call may be wrong. This CDR3 has 15 residues. Germline V gene lookup returns CDR1 SGHVS and CDR2 FNYEAQ. The CDR3 loop is CASSLYRQGSDEQYF. The CDR3 DNA follows: TGTGCCAGCAGCTTATATCGGCAGGGGAGTGACGAGCAGTACTTC.

The rearrangement joins TRBV9 to TRBJ1-5; 8 bases match TRBD1. V lost 4 bases and J lost 6; bases outside the gene matches: 6. This CDR3 comprises 14 residues. Germline-derived CDR1 and CDR2 are SGDLS and YYNGEE. The CDR3 DNA reads as TGTGCCAGCAGCCCACAGGGGGGCAGTCAGCCCCAGCATTTT. This encodes CASSPQGGSQPQHF. Drawing the rest from reference TRBV9 and TRBJ1-5, the complete variable domain is DSGVTQTPKHLITATGQRVTLRCSPRSGDLSVYWYQQSLDQGLQFLIQYYNGEERAKGNILERFSAQQFPDLHSELNLSSLELGDSALYFCASSPQGGSQPQHFGDGTRLSIL.